These 12 T cell receptor beta chains were all obtained from the same sample, sequenced in a study of regulatory T cells in long-lasting Graves disease. The time point denotes: newly diagnosed GD, antithyroid drugs for less than 3 months. The TCR library was made from RNA that had been extracted from PBMCs in TRIzol. Sequencing libraries for TCR beta were prepared with iRepertoire HTBI primers and Arm-PCR of CDR3 regions. MiXCR was run by TCRdb on the multiplex PCR reads, yielding one entry per CDR3 protein. The sample holds approximately 470,000 distinct CDR3 sequences; around 16% are singletons and the top ten take less than 15%. These data also featured in a second study, about T cells in Graves' hyperthyroidism and ophthalmopathy.

The sample here was peripheral blood mononuclear cells (PBMCs), taken at new diagnosis, from a patient treated with antithyroid drugs. Receptor source: a man aged 35 to 55 with Graves disease.

This clonotype was counted many times. The CDR3 sequence: CASETGTGVGANVLTF. The CDR3 nucleotides read TGTGCCAGCGAGACCGGGACAGGGGTCGGGGCCAACGTCCTGACTTTC. This chain connects TRBV2 to TRBJ2-6; 10 positions match TRBD1. CDR3 size: 16 residues. V dropped 8 bases and J dropped 4; count of bases not matched to a gene: 8. Germline V gene sequence: CDR1 SNHLY, CDR2 FYNNEI.

The chain combines TRBV28 with TRBJ2-3, with TRBD1 matching 9 bases. Trimming took 6 bases from V and 4 from J; bases not matched to a gene: 8. CDR3 length: 15 residues. The V gene's germline CDR1 is MDHEN and CDR2 SYDVKM. CDR3 bases: TGTGCCAGCAGGGGTTCTGGGACAGGGCCAGATACGCAGTATTTT. Translation gives CASRGSGTGPDTQYF.

This clonotype was observed many times. The chain recombines TRBV30 with TRBJ1-6; 9 bases are a match to TRBD1. The CDR3 runs 15 residues. The junction had 6 bases not matched to a gene; V was cut back by 2 bases and J by 7 bases. Germline CDR1 is GTSNPN and CDR2 is SVGIG (reference sequence). Here the CDR3 DNA reads TGTGCCTGGAGTCCCCCGGACAGGGGAAATTCACCCCTCCACTTT. Encoded protein: CAWSPPDRGNSPLHF.

This clonotype was observed at least ten times. V is TRBV5-1 and J is TRBJ1-1; the D gene is possibly TRBD1 (5 bases). The CDR3 spans 13 residues. From germline, CDR1 is SGHRS and CDR2 YFSETQ. The germline V and J ends were trimmed by 4 bases and 6 bases, with 13 bases remaining between them. The CDR3 sequence is CASSRGSGPEAFF. In DNA, the CDR3 is TGCGCCAGCAGCAGGGGCTCGGGCCCTGAAGCTTTCTTT. Filled out from reference TRBV5-1 and TRBJ1-1, the complete variable domain reads KAGVTQTPRYLIKTRGQQVTLSCSPISGHRSVSWYQQTPGQGLQFLFEYFSETQRNKGNFPGRFSGRQFSNSRSEMNVSTLELGDSALYLCASSRGSGPEAFFGQGTRLTVV.

The table lists this clonotype with many counts. J is TRBJ2-7 and V is TRBV3-1; 10 bases line up with TRBD2. CDR1 and CDR2 from the germline V gene are LGHDT and YNNKEL (reference sequence). The V and J ends lost 1 base and 2 bases, in that order; junction bases with no gene match: 11. The length of the CDR3 is 18 residues. The CDR3 spells CASSQGLAGARGAYEQYF. The CDR3 DNA reads TGTGCCAGCAGCCAAGGGCTAGCGGGAGCTAGAGGGGCCTACGAGCAGTACTTC.

CDR3 sequence reads: CASSYRPGDTQYF. The CDR3 DNA sequence: TGTGCCAGCAGTTACAGGCCCGGAGATACGCAGTATTTT. This chain links TRBV6-9 with TRBJ2-3; no reliable D call. Germline CDR1 MNHGY, CDR2 SVAAGI. The ends were cut back, 3 bases at V and 5 bases at J, with 9 bases in the middle. The CDR3 is 13 amino acids.

This clonotype turned up a few times. The chain uses TRBV25-1 and TRBJ2-7; 8 nucleotides agree with TRBD2. After removal of 5 bases from V and 0 bases from J, the junction contained 3 bases not matched to a gene. The germline gives CDR1 MGHDK, CDR2 SYGVNS. The CDR3 has 14 residues. The CDR3 loop reads CASSLAGYSYEQYF. CDR3 nucleotides: TGTGCCAGCAGTCTAGCGGGTTACTCCTACGAGCAGTACTTC.

This chain uses TRBV6-2 or TRBV6-3 with TRBJ2-1; unclear D gene. The CDR3 is made up of 11 amino acids. CDR1 and CDR2 (germline): MNHEY, SVGEGT. With 4 bases removed from V and 12 bases from J, the gap between germline ends came to 10 bases. The CDR3 sequence: CASSWIHGQFF. The CDR3 nucleotides read TGTGCCAGCAGTTGGATACATGGGCAGTTCTTC.

In the case of this clonotype: A much more abundant neighbour one base away suggests this may be a read error. Because the CDR3 is missing its conserved closing phenylalanine or tryptophan, this is likely a read error. V gene TRBV20-1 combines with J gene TRBJ2-7; maybe TRBD2 (6 bases). The length of the CDR3 is 16 residues. Trimming took off 3 bases at V and 3 bases at J, with 21 bases between the two ends. Germline CDR1 and CDR2: DFQATT and SNEGSKA (reference sequence). The CDR3 spells CSARTSLRERGYEQYL. DNA of the CDR3: TGCAGTGCTAGGACTAGTCTGAGGGAGCGCGGCTACGAGCAGTACCTC.

The table lists this clonotype with many counts. The chain combines TRBV6-2 or TRBV6-3 with TRBJ2-1, with 7 bases matching TRBD2. Trimming at V came to 2 bases and at J to 4 bases, leaving 5 bases not matched to a gene. CDR1 is MNHEY, CDR2 SVGEGT, per germline. The CDR3 contains 15 residues. CDR3 sequence reads: CASSYAPSGYNEQFF. The DNA of the CDR3 is TGTGCCAGCAGTTACGCTCCTAGCGGATACAATGAGCAGTTCTTC.

In this sample, this clonotype turned up many times. The V gene is TRBV18, the J gene TRBJ2-3; 8 nucleotides agree with TRBD1. Germline trimming cut 1 base from V and 2 bases from J; bases unmatched to any gene: 2. The CDR3 length is 15 residues. Germline CDR1 reads KGHSH; CDR2 reads LQKENI. The CDR3 DNA reads TGTGCCAGCTCACCACTGACAGGGGACACAGATACGCAGTATTTT. Its translation is CASSPLTGDTDTQYF.

This clonotype has at least ten counts. The V gene is TRBV20-1, the J gene TRBJ2-4, with D possibly TRBD1 on 6 matching bases. CDR3 size: 15 residues. The germline V and J ends were trimmed by 6 bases and 6 bases, with 21 bases remaining between them. The germline CDR1 and CDR2 sequences are DFQATT and SNEGSKA (reference sequence). CDR3 DNA sequence: TGCAGTGCCAACGCCCCACAGGGCTTGGGAAACATTCAGTACTTC. The encoded protein is CSANAPQGLGNIQYF.